These 23 T cell receptor beta chains came from one sample sequenced in a study of cytotoxic CD8 clonotypes in ibrutinib-treated CLL. Method: immunoSEQ multiplex PCR; TCRdb's copy keeps in-frame clones and lacks some. The repertoire includes around 97,000 clones, around 73% of them detected once, and around 32% sits in the top ten. The sample in question was PBMCs, obtained after 12 months of ibrutinib treatment. Receptors were obtained from a human donor with chronic lymphocytic leukemia.

This chain connects TRBV6-1 to TRBJ1-2; 7 positions agree with TRBD1. The trim removed 2 bases at V and 2 bases at J, leaving 5 bases unmatched. The CDR3 totals 15 residues. CDR1 and CDR2 from the germline V gene are MNHNS and SASEGT. CDR3 in amino acids: CASSENWTGNYGYTF. The CDR3 DNA reads TGTGCCAGCAGTGAAAACTGGACAGGAAACTATGGCTACACCTTC.

Only a few counts were recorded for this clone. Other DNA sequences within the sample encode an identical CDR3. The V call is TRBV6-1, the J call TRBJ2-7; possibly TRBD2 for D (5 bases). The length of the CDR3 is 14 residues. Germline V CDR1 and CDR2: MNHNS, SASEGT. The V gene lost 3 bases and the J gene lost 0 bases, with 9 bases spanning the gap. Here the CDR3 DNA reads TGTGCCAGCAGTGAGATAGGGAGCTCCTACGAGCAGTACTTC. This translates into CASSEIGSSYEQYF.

The chain couples TRBV11-3 to TRBJ2-5; either TRBD1 or TRBD2 may supply D (6 bases each). The germline CDR1 and CDR2 sequences are SGHNT and YENEEA. Trimming shortened V by 5 bases and J by 5 bases, and 15 bases separated the two germline ends. CDR3 length: 14 amino acids. The CDR3 loop is CASSLFWGAETQYF. Written as DNA, the CDR3 is TGTGCCAGCAGCCTCTTCTGGGGGGCGGAGACCCAGTACTTC.

This clone was recorded only once. The rearrangement uses TRBV4-1 and TRBJ2-5, with TRBD2 matching 7 bases. The CDR3 spans 15 residues. Germline-derived CDR1 and CDR2 are MGHRA and YSYEKL. V trimming: 4 bases; J trimming: 1 base; junction bases outside the gene matches: 6. The CDR3 DNA follows: TGCGCCAGCAGCCCGGGGAGGGGCCCCCAAGAGACCCAGTACTTC. It yields the protein CASSPGRGPQETQYF.

The chain combines TRBV30 with TRBJ1-3; D perhaps matches TRBD1 (5 bases). The germline CDR1 and CDR2 sequences are GTSNPN and SVGIG (reference sequence). V lost 0 bases and J lost 3, with 15 bases in between. This CDR3 is 16 amino acids long. The CDR3 loop is CAWSVQGALSGNTIYF. The CDR3 DNA reads as TGTGCCTGGAGTGTACAAGGGGCGCTTAGTGGAAACACCATATATTTT.

This rearrangement joins TRBV5-4 to TRBJ1-1; D not resolved. The CDR3 spans 13 residues. Looked up from germline, CDR1 is SGHNT and CDR2 is YYREEE (reference sequence). V was pared by 0 bases and J by 6 bases, with 9 bases between. The CDR3 here is CASSLALVPEAFF. The CDR3 DNA follows: TGTGCCAGCAGCTTGGCCCTAGTCCCTGAAGCTTTCTTT.

This rearrangement joins TRBV5-1 to TRBJ1-4; unclear D gene. Germline lookup yields CDR1 SGHRS and CDR2 YFSETQ. The CDR3 totals 15 residues. The germline V and J ends were trimmed by 4 bases and 0 bases, with 10 bases remaining between them. The CDR3 here is CASSESVATNEKLFF. In DNA form, the CDR3 reads TGCGCCAGCAGCGAATCAGTGGCAACTAATGAAAAACTGTTTTTT. The entire variable domain, with the rest obtained from reference TRBV5-1 and TRBJ1-4, is as follows: KAGVTQTPRYLIKTRGQQVTLSCSPISGHRSVSWYQQTPGQGLQFLFEYFSETQRNKGNFPGRFSGRQFSNSRSEMNVSTLELGDSALYLCASSESVATNEKLFFGSGTQLSVL.

This clone was found a few times. The J gene is TRBJ1-6, the V gene TRBV5-1; D may be TRBD1 (5 bases). The CDR3 covers 12 residues. Germline CDR1 and CDR2: SGHRS and YFSETQ. V gave up 4 bases and J gave up 7 bases, with 6 bases separating them. The CDR3 DNA is TGCGCCAGCAGCCGGGACAATTCACCCCTCCACTTT. Protein: CASSRDNSPLHF. Full variable domain (missing parts from reference TRBV5-1 and TRBJ1-6): KAGVTQTPRYLIKTRGQQVTLSCSPISGHRSVSWYQQTPGQGLQFLFEYFSETQRNKGNFPGRFSGRQFSNSRSEMNVSTLELGDSALYLCASSRDNSPLHFGNGTRLTVT.

The table lists this clone with a few counts. This sequence joins TRBV2 and TRBJ2-2, with D possibly being TRBD1 (5 bases). V was cut by 6 bases and J by 6 bases, with 17 bases left in between. Germline CDR1 is SNHLY and CDR2 is FYNNEI. This CDR3 is 15 amino acids long. The CDR3 DNA reads TGTGCCAGCAGAATCGAACCTCAGGGCCCCGGGGAGCTGTTTTTT. This gives the protein CASRIEPQGPGELFF.

The V call is TRBV6-5, the J call TRBJ1-2; D gene uncertain. Trimming stripped 5 bases from V and 1 base from J, with 8 bases between. The CDR3 has 13 residues. The germline gives CDR1 MNHEY, CDR2 SVGAGI. The CDR3 DNA is TGTGCCAGCAGTGTACACCTTAACTATGGCTACACCTTC. Translating it yields CASSVHLNYGYTF.

There are a few counts of this clone. The V and J genes are TRBV18 and TRBJ2-7; TRBD1 agrees at 7 bases. The trim removed 4 bases at V and 2 bases at J, leaving 5 bases unmatched. CDR1 KGHSH and CDR2 LQKENI come from the germline V gene. The CDR3 is 14 amino acids. For the CDR3, the DNA is TGTGCCAGCTCACAGACAGGGTCCCCCTACGAGCAGTACTTC. Its protein product is CASSQTGSPYEQYF.

The chain links TRBV18 to TRBJ2-7; no clear D. V gave up 0 bases and J gave up 1 base, with 10 bases separating them. This CDR3 has 15 residues. In germline, CDR1 is KGHSH, CDR2 LQKENI. In DNA, the CDR3 is TGTGCCAGCTCACCACCGGCAGCCCCTTCCTACGAGCAGTACTTC. Protein product: CASSPPAAPSYEQYF.

A single count supports this clone. This CDR3 is CASSLGLGKNSPLHF. CDR3 in DNA: TGTGCCAGCAGCTTAGGTCTCGGGAAGAATTCACCCCTCCACTTT. V usage is TRBV7-2 and J usage is TRBJ1-6, with D unclear. The CDR3 extends over 15 amino acids. CDR1 SGHTA and CDR2 FQGNSA come from the germline V gene. V dropped 1 base and J dropped 7 bases, with 11 bases sitting between them.

The chain employs TRBV29-1 and TRBJ1-1; D unresolved. CDR3 size: 15 residues. Trimming left V 4 bases short and J 0 bases short, with 15 bases between. Germline CDR1 and CDR2: SQVTM and ANQGSEA. The CDR3 DNA reads TGCAGCGTTGTTCTTCACAGTCACATGAACACTGAAGCTTTCTTT. It specifies CSVVLHSHMNTEAFF.

The CDR3 spells CASSLGGTAAYYEQYF. The CDR3 nucleotides are TGTGCCAGCAGCTTAGGCGGGACAGCCGCCTACTACGAGCAGTACTTC. The rearrangement links TRBV13 to TRBJ2-7, with 7 bases fitting TRBD1. This CDR3 is built from 16 residues. Germline V CDR1 and CDR2: PRHDT, FYEKMQ (reference sequence). V gave up 0 bases and J gave up 3 bases; unmatched junction bases: 8.

CDR3 sequence reads: CASSLFVGDRDNEQFF. The DNA for the CDR3 is TGTGCCAGCAGCTTGTTCGTGGGGGATAGGGACAATGAGCAGTTCTTC. This sequence joins TRBV5-6 and TRBJ2-1, with D tentatively TRBD1 or TRBD2 (5 bases each). This CDR3 is built from 16 residues. The V gene lost 1 base and the J gene lost 5 bases, with 16 bases spanning the gap. Germline values: CDR1 SGHDT, CDR2 YYEEEE.

CDR3 in amino acids: CASSSPGGGGTDTQYF. The CDR3 DNA sequence: TGTGCCAGCAGCTCCCCGGGCGGGGGGGGCACAGATACGCAGTATTTT. The chain uses TRBV7-3 and TRBJ2-3, with 9 positions matching TRBD2. Germline V gives CDR1 SGHTA, CDR2 FQGTGA. V lost 4 bases and J lost 1; bases outside the gene matches: 6. The CDR3 has 16 amino acids.

The chain combines TRBV7-8 with TRBJ1-2; D is undetermined. CDR1 and CDR2 (germline): SGHVS, FQNEAQ. V gave up 1 base and J gave up 1 base, with 16 bases separating them. CDR3 length equals 17 residues. CDR3 residues: CASSLVIRAPNNYGYTF. The CDR3, as DNA: TGTGCCAGCAGCTTAGTCATCCGAGCTCCTAATAACTATGGCTACACCTTC.

In its sample, this clone was seen a few times. The chain couples TRBV29-1 to TRBJ1-1, with D unclear. V gave up 4 bases and J gave up 5 bases, with 8 bases separating them. This CDR3 is 11 amino acids long. Per the germline V gene, CDR1 is SQVTM and CDR2 is ANQGSEA. In DNA, the CDR3 is TGCAGCGTTGCCCATGGGACTGAAGCTTTCTTT. It specifies CSVAHGTEAFF.

The chain uses TRBV29-1 and TRBJ1-2; TRBD1 is a possible D gene (5 bases). Trimming left V 3 bases short and J 2 bases short, with 10 bases between. This CDR3 spans 13 amino acids. Germline V gene data show CDR1 as SQVTM and CDR2 as ANQGSEA. CDR3 loop: CSVEGGGNYGYTF. The DNA for the CDR3 is TGCAGCGTTGAGGGCGGGGGGAACTATGGCTACACCTTC.

This rearrangement joins TRBV6-5 to TRBJ1-6; maybe TRBD1 (5 bases). The CDR3 has 15 amino acids. V lost 2 bases to trimming and J lost 10 bases, with 15 bases between them. Germline-derived CDR1 and CDR2 are MNHEY and SVGAGI. In DNA, the CDR3 is TGTGCCAGCAGTTACCGGGGGGGAAAGGGATCACCCCTCCACTTT. It translates to CASSYRGGKGSPLHF.

For the CDR3, the DNA is TGCAGCGTCGACGCGCGGAACCAAGAGACCCAGTACTTC. Amino acids: CSVDARNQETQYF. This rearrangement joins TRBV29-1 to TRBJ2-5; D gene uncertain. CDR3 length: 13 amino acids. Trimming left V 6 bases short and J 0 bases short, with 11 bases between. The germline V gene encodes CDR1 SQVTM and CDR2 ANQGSEA.

The V and J genes are TRBV7-6 and TRBJ2-3; 9 nucleotides align to TRBD2. Per the germline V gene, CDR1 is SGHVS and CDR2 is FNYEAQ. The trim removed 1 base at V and 4 bases at J, leaving 3 bases unmatched. The CDR3 contains 15 residues. CDR3 sequence (DNA): TGTGCCAGCAGCTTAGATAGCGGGGGATCAGATACGCAGTATTTT. Protein product: CASSLDSGGSDTQYF. Combining the CDR3 with reference TRBV7-6 and TRBJ2-3 gives the whole variable domain GAGVSQSPRYKVTKRGQDVALRCDPISGHVSLYWYRQALGQGPEFLTYFNYEAQQDKSGLPNDRFSAERPEGSISTLTIQRTEQRDSAMYRCASSLDSGGSDTQYFGPGTRLTVL.